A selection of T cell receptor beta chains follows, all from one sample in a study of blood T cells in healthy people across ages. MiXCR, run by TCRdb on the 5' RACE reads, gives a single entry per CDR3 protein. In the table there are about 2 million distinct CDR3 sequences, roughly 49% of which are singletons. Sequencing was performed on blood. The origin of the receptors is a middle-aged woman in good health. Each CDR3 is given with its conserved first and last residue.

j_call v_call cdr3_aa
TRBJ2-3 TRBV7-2 CASSPSGGLTDTQYF
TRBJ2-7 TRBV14 CASSHRRVPYEQYF
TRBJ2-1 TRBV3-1 CASSQGTSREQFF
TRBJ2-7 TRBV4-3 CASSATGVADEQYF
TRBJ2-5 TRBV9 CASSTGGGALETQYF
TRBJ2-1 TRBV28 CAASAGGPLMDEQFF
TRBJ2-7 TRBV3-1 CATIIQTDRGSYEQYF
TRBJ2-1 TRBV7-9 CASSLAHSRDRSYNEQFF
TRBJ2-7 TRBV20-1 CSARKVEGVLHEQYF
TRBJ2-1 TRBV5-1 CASSLEGGPHNEQFF
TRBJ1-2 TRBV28 CASSLRGPNGYTF
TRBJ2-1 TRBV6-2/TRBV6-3 CTSSYGPQGEQFF
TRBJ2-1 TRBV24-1 CATGFPPSNEQFF
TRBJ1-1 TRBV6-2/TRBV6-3 CASGDRGPEAFF
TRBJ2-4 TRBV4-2 CASSQGTRGALAKNIRYF
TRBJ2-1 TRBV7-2 CASSLEGPAYNEQFF
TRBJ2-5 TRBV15 CATSTTWDREIETQYF
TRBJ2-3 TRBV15 CATSRVGRALDLGGEDTQYF
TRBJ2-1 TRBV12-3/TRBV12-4 CASGGLAGGQFF
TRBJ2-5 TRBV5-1 CASSSMTLGSTQYF
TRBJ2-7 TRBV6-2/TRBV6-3 CASSYPDRGLYEQYF
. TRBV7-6 CASSLKQGNEQYF
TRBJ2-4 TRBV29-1 CSVNWGHIQYF
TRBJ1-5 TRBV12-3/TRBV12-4 CASSRTGEVQPQHF
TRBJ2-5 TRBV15 CATSSRGSETQYF
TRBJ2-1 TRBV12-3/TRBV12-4 CASSLAQGAFYNEQFF
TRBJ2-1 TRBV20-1 CSAIPSGGANEQFF
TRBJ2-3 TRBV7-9 CASSLMLVGDTQYF
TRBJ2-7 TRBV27 CASSRIAGGYTYEQYF
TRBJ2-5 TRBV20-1 CSASKLAGNQETQYF
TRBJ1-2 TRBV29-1 CSVHRGTGREGYTF
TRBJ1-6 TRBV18 CASSPGAAATYNSPLHF
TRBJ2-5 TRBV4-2 CASSQEEKGRRETQYF
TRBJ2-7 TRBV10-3 CAISEVVNSYEQYF
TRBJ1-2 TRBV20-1 CSARDKDPTGAYYGYTF
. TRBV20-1 CSARSRIGGGFSYEQYF
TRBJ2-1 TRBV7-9 CASSPEGTGVHNEQFF
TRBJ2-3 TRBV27 CASSLWAGQDTQYF
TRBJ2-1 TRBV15 CATSRDRWAEQFF
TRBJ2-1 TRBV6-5 CASSGVGEQFF
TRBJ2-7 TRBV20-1 CSANAFRDRASYEQYF
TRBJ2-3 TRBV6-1 CASSEWGAAGGLDTQYF
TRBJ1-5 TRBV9 CASSRAGDSNQPQHF
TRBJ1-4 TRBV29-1 CSVGGGATNEKLFF
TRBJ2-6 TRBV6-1 CASGWTGTSGANVLTF
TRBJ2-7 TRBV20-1 CSARDSSPEQYF
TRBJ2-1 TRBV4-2 CASSHGQGAYNERFF
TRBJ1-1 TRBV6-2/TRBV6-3 CASAYRENTEAFF
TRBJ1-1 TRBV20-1 CSARYGTAEAFF
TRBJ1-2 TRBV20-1 CSLVPGSDGYTF
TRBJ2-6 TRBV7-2 CASSLKTGGVAGANVLTF
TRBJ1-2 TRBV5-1 CASSPGTGSAHGYTF
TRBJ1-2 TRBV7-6 CASSLEARGLGYGYTF
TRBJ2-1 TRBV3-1 CASSHSRGQGNEQFF